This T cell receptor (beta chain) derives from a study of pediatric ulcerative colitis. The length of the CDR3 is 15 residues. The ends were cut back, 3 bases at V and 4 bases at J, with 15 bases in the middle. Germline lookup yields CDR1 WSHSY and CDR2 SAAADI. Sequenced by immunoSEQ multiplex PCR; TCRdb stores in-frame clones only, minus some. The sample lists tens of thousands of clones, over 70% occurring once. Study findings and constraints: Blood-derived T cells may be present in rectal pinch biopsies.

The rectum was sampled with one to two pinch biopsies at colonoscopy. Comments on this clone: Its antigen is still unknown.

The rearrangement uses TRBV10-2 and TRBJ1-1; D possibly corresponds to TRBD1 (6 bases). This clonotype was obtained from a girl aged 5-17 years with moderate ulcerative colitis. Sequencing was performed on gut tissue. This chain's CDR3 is CASSDLTGYVTEAFF. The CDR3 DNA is TGCGCCAGCAGTGACCTGACAGGCTATGTCACTGAAGCTTTCTTT.